These T cell receptor beta chains were read from a single sample in a study of cytomegalovirus exposure and HLA in healthy donors. TCRdb's table, derived via immunoSEQ multiplex PCR, lists solely in-frame clones and lacks some. The sample has tens of thousands of clones; around 74% are singletons. Sequences were obtained from PBMCs. Receptors originate from a man aged 30 to 39 in good health and CMV-seronegative. The CDR3 runs from the conserved cysteine through the conserved F or W. The D gene is left open where the match is weak. Size tells how often a clone was seen (once, few, many) or the class of an expanded clone, and some rows leave it out.

NA,TRBV9,TRBJ2-7,TRBD1,CASSPGQGLLYEQYF,TGTGCCAGCAGCCCCGGACAGGGACTTCTCTACGAGCAGTACTTC
NA,TRBV7-6,TRBJ1-6,NA,CASREGEDNSPLHF,TGTGCCAGCAGGGAAGGGGAAGATAATTCACCCCTCCACTTT
NA,TRBV7-8,TRBJ2-1,TRBD2,CASSLSPSGGAYNEQFF,TGTGCCAGCAGCTTATCCCCCAGCGGGGGGGCCTACAATGAGCAGTTCTTC
NA,TRBV4-1,TRBJ2-1,TRBD2,CASSPGTSGGATEQFF,TGCGCCAGCAGCCCTGGGACTAGCGGGGGGGCGACTGAGCAGTTCTTC
NA,TRBV6-1,TRBJ2-1,NA,CASSAPGRYNEQFF,TGTGCCAGCAGTGCCCCAGGGAGGTACAATGAGCAGTTCTTC
few,TRBV28,TRBJ1-5,NA,CASSWSSGLGSINQPQHF,TGTGCCAGCAGTTGGTCTAGTGGATTGGGTTCGATCAATCAGCCCCAGCATTTT
NA,TRBV29-1,TRBJ2-7,NA,CSVFPDTLGEQYF,TGCAGCGTTTTCCCGGACACCTTGGGGGAGCAGTACTTC
NA,TRBV28,TRBJ2-3,NA,CASSLVLSVRSTDTQYF,TGTGCCAGCAGTTTAGTCTTAAGCGTTAGGTCCACAGATACGCAGTATTTT
NA,TRBV6-5,TRBJ1-2,TRBD1,CASSYSKQGAYGYTF,TGTGCCAGCAGTTACTCGAAGCAGGGGGCCTATGGCTACACCTTC
NA,TRBV7-8,TRBJ2-7,NA,CASSLLTGAGGGAYEQYF,TGTGCCAGCAGCTTATTAACAGGGGCAGGGGGAGGAGCCTACGAGCAGTACTTC
NA,TRBV15,TRBJ2-3,TRBD1,CATSRDRVETTQYF,TGTGCCACCAGCAGGGACAGGGTCGAGACTACGCAGTATTTT
NA,TRBV6-5,TRBJ2-7,TRBD2,CASSAYGGGTYEQYF,TGTGCCAGCAGTGCATACGGGGGGGGCACCTACGAGCAGTACTTC
NA,TRBV5-1,TRBJ2-1,NA,CASSSELSYNEQFF,TGCGCCAGCAGCTCCGAACTCTCCTACAATGAGCAGTTCTTC
once,TRBV23-1,TRBJ2-7,TRBD2,CASSRETSGRALSYEQYF,TGCGCCAGCAGTCGCGAGACTAGCGGGAGGGCCCTCTCCTACGAGCAGTACTTC
NA,TRBV29-1,TRBJ2-7,NA,CSVRGYEQYF,TGCAGCGTCAGGGGCTACGAGCAGTACTTC